Listed below are T cell receptor beta chains from one sample, sequenced in a study of vaccination and CD4 T cells after COVID-19. Via MiXCR, TCRdb re-called the PCR reads, giving one row per CDR3 protein. The sample holds fewer than 7,500 distinct CDR3 sequences, around 63% seen once. Their specific antigens are unknown. Sequenced: CD4+ T cells from blood, cultured in vitro. The receptors here all came from a human donor who had recovered from COVID-19. Both conserved end residues are trimmed from each CDR3. D genes are given only for firm matches.

j_call: TRBJ2-7
d_call: TRBD2
v_call: TRBV6-5
cdr3_aa: ASSYGAAGGPEEQY

j_call: TRBJ2-7
d_call: -
v_call: TRBV6-2/TRBV6-3
cdr3_aa: ASSYQTGDYSYEQY

j_call: TRBJ1-1
d_call: -
v_call: TRBV24-1
cdr3_aa: ATSDQGTAEAF

j_call: TRBJ2-1
d_call: TRBD2
v_call: TRBV19
cdr3_aa: ASSIPGLKNEQF

j_call: TRBJ2-3
d_call: TRBD2
v_call: TRBV27
cdr3_aa: ASSPTSFADTQY

j_call: TRBJ2-7
d_call: TRBD1
v_call: TRBV10-2
cdr3_aa: ASSPRQGTEQY

j_call: TRBJ2-7
d_call: -
v_call: TRBV18
cdr3_aa: ASSLGVREQY

j_call: TRBJ1-6
d_call: -
v_call: TRBV20-1
cdr3_aa: SARPRGLLNSYNSPLH

j_call: TRBJ2-1
d_call: TRBD1
v_call: TRBV7-9
cdr3_aa: ASSLEQGPYNEQF

j_call: TRBJ1-1
d_call: -
v_call: TRBV7-9
cdr3_aa: ASSLGGLTTEAF